A single sample is the source of the 17 T cell receptor beta chains below, sequenced in a study of T cell repertoires in cytomegalovirus infection (dated by TCRdb to about 2019). Their antigen targets remain unknown. The treatment or condition label, read with the paper, signifies: in vitro stimulation with specific CMV peptide epitopes to enrich CMV-specific T cells. TCRdb lists the instrument as Illumina HiSeq 1500. TCRdb redid the processing of the public reads, applying fastp at Q25 and MiXCR, and retained in-frame beta chains. A single entry per CDR3 protein holds the most common genes and DNA from its merged rows. In all, the sample holds more than 110,000 distinct CDR3 sequences, and 30% to 40% of those were seen once. Around 50% of the sample goes to the ten largest clones. Material: CD8+ T cells from cultured PBMCs, obtained from culture after CMV antigen stimulation. These receptors came from a human donor in good health (CMV status not recorded). Some clones in this sample may be carry-over from other donors' samples.

This rearrangement joins TRBV20-1 to TRBJ2-3; 9 bases line up with TRBD1. The CDR3 runs to 16 residues. Germline-derived CDR1 and CDR2 are DFQATT and SNEGSKA (reference sequence). Losses at the gene ends were 6 bases for V and 2 bases for J; bases not matched to a gene: 12. The CDR3 DNA reads as TGCAGTGCCCTCGACGGGGACAGGGACTCCACAGATACGCAGTATTTT. It translates to CSALDGDRDSTDTQYF.

V is TRBV27 and J is TRBJ1-6, with TRBD1 identical over 8 bases. Losses at the gene ends were 5 bases for V and 9 bases for J; bases not matched to a gene: 12. Germline V gives CDR1 MNHEY, CDR2 SMNVEV (reference sequence). The CDR3 runs 16 residues. CDR3 amino acids: CASSVGQGGVGSPLHF. The CDR3 coding sequence is TGTGCCAGCAGTGTAGGACAGGGTGGCGTTGGTTCACCCCTCCACTTT.

This clonotype was recorded many times. Here the CDR3 reads CASSLDGREQYF. The CDR3 bases are TGTGCCAGCAGCTTAGACGGGCGCGAGCAGTACTTC. This chain uses TRBV7-2 with TRBJ2-7; D not resolved. Deletions cut 1 base from V and 6 bases from J, with 7 bases between. The CDR3 has 12 amino acids. Germline CDR1 reads SGHTA; CDR2 reads FQGNSA.

This clonotype was seen only a few times. V usage is TRBV11-2 and J usage is TRBJ2-5; perhaps TRBD2 as D (5 bases). This CDR3 is built from 15 residues. Per germline, CDR1 SGHAT and CDR2 FQNNGV. Trimming removed 2 bases at V and 5 bases at J, with 15 bases between. Written as DNA, the CDR3 is TGTGCCAGCAGCTTATTCCCTAGCCATAGCGAGACCCAGTACTTC. Its translation: CASSLFPSHSETQYF.

The V call is TRBV4-2, the J call TRBJ1-5, with a tentative D call TRBD1 (5 bases). V lost 1 base, J lost 7 bases, and 8 bases lay in between. Germline lookup yields CDR1 LGHNA and CDR2 YNFKEQ. The CDR3 runs to 13 residues. Here the CDR3 DNA reads TGTGCCAGCAGCCAAGGGGGGGGACAGCCCCAGCATTTT. Its protein product is CASSQGGGQPQHF.

The chain carries TRBV28 and TRBJ2-7; D uncertain. Trimming took off 3 bases at V and 1 base at J, with 10 bases between the two ends. Germline loops: CDR1 MDHEN, CDR2 SYDVKM. The CDR3 contains 14 residues. The CDR3 spells CASSFSIGSYEQYF. The CDR3 region has the DNA TGTGCCAGCAGTTTTAGTATCGGTTCCTACGAGCAGTACTTC. Together with reference TRBV28 and TRBJ2-7, the CDR3 gives the full variable domain: DVKVTQSSRYLVKRTGEKVFLECVQDMDHENMFWYRQDPGLGLRLIYFSYDVKMKEKGDIPEGYSVSREKKERFSLILESASTNQTSMYLCASSFSIGSYEQYFGPGTRLTVT.

On this clonotype: The junction does not match germline at one end; this may be a read error. This chain uses TRBV6-6 with TRBJ2-3, with unresolved D. From germline, CDR1 is MNHNY and CDR2 SVGAGI (reference sequence). The CDR3 is 12 residues long. CDR3 coding DNA: TGTGCCAGCACCCCTCGAGGAGATACGAAGTATTTT. Translating it yields CASTPRGDTKYF.

This clonotype was recorded many times. This rearrangement joins TRBV7-8 to TRBJ1-5; 7 bases are a match to TRBD1. V shed 5 bases and J 3 bases; nucleotides not matched to a gene: 4. The CDR3 length is 14 residues. Per the germline V gene, CDR1 is SGHVS and CDR2 is FQNEAQ. This CDR3 reads CASSPGQYNQPQHF. The CDR3 nucleotides read TGTGCCAGCAGCCCGGGACAGTACAATCAGCCCCAGCATTTT.

V usage is TRBV7-9 and J usage is TRBJ2-1; the match to TRBD1 covers 7 bases. Losses at the gene ends were 5 bases for V and 15 bases for J; bases not matched to a gene: 10. Germline CDR1 reads SEHNR; CDR2 reads FQNEAQ (reference sequence). The CDR3 spans 12 residues. The CDR3 sequence is CASSPRQGEAFF. CDR3 DNA sequence: TGTGCCAGCAGCCCGCGACAGGGAGAGGCGTTCTTC.

The chain joins TRBV4-3 to TRBJ2-2; no firm D call. The CDR3 length is 12 residues. Trimming stripped 6 bases from V and 7 bases from J, with 9 bases between. The V gene's germline CDR1 is LGHNA and CDR2 YSLEER. The CDR3 bases are TGCGCCAGCAGTCCCCGCAGCGGGGAGCTGTTTTTT. This codes for CASSPRSGELFF.

In this sample, this clonotype turned up a few times. This chain links TRBV27 with TRBJ1-2; the D is unclear. Germline assignment: CDR1 MNHEY and CDR2 SMNVEV (reference sequence). V was pared by 8 bases and J by 1 base, with 20 bases between. The CDR3 contains 16 residues. CDR3 in amino acids: CASGPQQSSFNYGYTF. The CDR3 nucleotides are TGTGCCAGCGGACCGCAACAGTCTAGTTTTAACTATGGCTACACCTTC.

This chain uses TRBV19 with TRBJ1-2; D ambiguous. CDR1 LNHDA and CDR2 SQIVND come from the germline V gene (reference sequence). This CDR3 has 13 amino acids. V lost 5 bases to trimming and J lost 7 bases, with 14 bases between them. CDR3 region: CASSPGVGFGYTF. For the CDR3, the DNA is TGTGCCAGTAGTCCCGGGGTTGGATTTGGCTACACCTTC.

Written as DNA, the CDR3 is TGTGCCAGTAAGGGAGAAGATACGCAGTATTTT. It yields the protein CASKGEDTQYF. The chain uses TRBV19 and TRBJ2-3, with D maybe TRBD2 (5 bases). The CDR3 spans 11 residues. Trimming removed 7 bases at V and 5 bases at J, with 7 bases between. From germline, CDR1 is LNHDA and CDR2 SQIVND (reference sequence).

This clonotype was seen ten or more times. V is TRBV12-3 or TRBV12-4 and J is TRBJ2-3; D is unresolved. The CDR3 runs 11 residues. V lost 1 base and J lost 6, with 2 bases in between. CDR3 nucleotides: TGTGCCAGCAGTTTAGAGGATACGCAGTATTTT. As protein: CASSLEDTQYF.

This clonotype showed up just a few times. The chain recombines TRBV6-8 with TRBJ2-7; D is uncertain. Germline CDR1 is MNHGY and CDR2 is SAAAGT. The CDR3 extends over 15 amino acids. Trimming took 2 bases from V and 0 from J, leaving 11 bases between them. CDR3 residues: CASSYQDGSSYEQYF. The CDR3 DNA follows: TGTGCCAGCAGTTACCAGGACGGCAGCTCCTACGAGCAGTACTTC.

The chain is built from TRBV7-9 and TRBJ2-6; maybe TRBD2 (5 bases). V dropped 0 bases and J dropped 1 base, with 10 bases sitting between them. This CDR3 region has 17 residues. Germline-derived CDR1 and CDR2 are SEHNR and FQNEAQ (reference sequence). The DNA of the CDR3 is TGTGCCAGCAGCTTAGCGGAGGCAGCTTCTGGGGCCAACGTCCTGACTTTC. It codes for CASSLAEAASGANVLTF. The entire variable domain, with the rest obtained from reference TRBV7-9 and TRBJ2-6, is as follows: DTGVSQNPRHKITKRGQNVTFRCDPISEHNRLYWYRQTLGQGPEFLTYFQNEAQLEKSRLLSDRFSAERPKGSFSTLEIQRTEQGDSAMYLCASSLAEAASGANVLTFGAGSRLTVL.

The chain is built from TRBV6-5 and TRBJ2-7, with unresolved D. Germline V gene lookup returns CDR1 MNHEY and CDR2 SVGAGI. V was shortened by 0 bases and J by 0 bases, with 9 bases between the two germline ends. The CDR3 runs to 15 residues. This chain's CDR3 is CASSYSPRSSYEQYF. The CDR3 DNA is TGTGCCAGCAGTTACTCCCCCCGTTCCTCCTACGAGCAGTACTTC.